The next 3 T cell receptor beta chains were all read from a single sample in a study of PD-L1 blockade in urothelial cancer. This sample's time point: peripheral blood 6 weeks after treatment start. Produced via immunoSEQ multiplex PCR; TCRdb's table is partial and in-frame only. The sample lists about 91,000 clones; around 78% were seen once. Source: PBMCs, taken around atezolizumab (anti-PD-L1) treatment. The receptors originated from a man aged 65 to 85 with urothelial cancer.

The chain joins TRBV7-9 to TRBJ2-1; 7 bases align to TRBD1. CDR1 and CDR2 from the germline V gene are SEHNR and FQNEAQ (reference sequence). CDR3 size: 18 residues. Unmatched junction bases numbered 14, after V lost 6 bases and J lost 0 bases. The CDR3 region is CASSQGGSAGGSYNEQFF. DNA of the CDR3: TGTGCCAGCAGTCAAGGGGGTTCTGCAGGGGGCTCCTACAATGAGCAGTTCTTC.

The chain links TRBV18 to TRBJ2-1; 9 positions agree with TRBD1. V shed 2 bases, J shed 7 bases, and the junction held 3 bases outside the gene matches. The CDR3 contains 14 residues. The V gene's germline CDR1 is KGHSH and CDR2 LQKENI. This CDR3 reads CASSPGTGMNEQFF. In DNA, the CDR3 is TGTGCCAGCTCACCAGGGACAGGGATGAATGAGCAGTTCTTC.

The V gene is TRBV5-1, the J gene TRBJ1-4, with D possibly matching TRBD1 (5 bases). The germline V gene has CDR1 SGHRS and CDR2 YFSETQ. Between the trimmed V and J ends, which lost 4 bases and 7 bases, there was a span of 11 bases. This CDR3 is 13 amino acids long. The CDR3: CASSLGTREKLFF. The CDR3 coding sequence is TGCGCCAGCAGCCTCGGGACTCGTGAAAAACTGTTTTTT.